These 13 T cell receptor beta chains were all obtained from the same sample, sequenced in a study of T cell responses to AZD1222 COVID-19 vaccine. Clones were sequenced by immunoSEQ multiplex PCR, and TCRdb holds only the in-frame ones, with some missing. The table includes about 140,000 clones, 92% detected once. The specimen was peripheral blood, collected 28 days after the second AZD1222 dose. The receptors stem from an adult who received the AZD1222 COVID-19 vaccine.

J is TRBJ1-3 and V is TRBV9; 8 bases line up with TRBD1. V gave up 3 bases and J gave up 4 bases; unmatched junction bases: 9. The CDR3 contains 16 residues. Germline CDR1 and CDR2: SGDLS and YYNGEE. The CDR3 bases are TGTGCCAGCAGCGCAGCTCCAGGGGGCGCAGGAAACACCATATATTTT. It yields the protein CASSAAPGGAGNTIYF.

V usage is TRBV7-8 and J usage is TRBJ1-2, with 7 bases that match TRBD1. The J segment lost 3 bases and the V segment lost 1 base, leaving 5 bases of the junction unmatched. The CDR3 extends over 15 amino acids. The germline V gene has CDR1 SGHVS and CDR2 FQNEAQ. In DNA form, the CDR3 reads TGTGCCAGCAGCTTAGGGCACAGGGGTGACTATGGCTACACCTTC. Its protein product is CASSLGHRGDYGYTF.

This chain joins TRBV9 and TRBJ2-5; 12 bases line up with TRBD2. Germline V gene lookup returns CDR1 SGDLS and CDR2 YYNGEE. V lost 4 bases, J lost 1 base, and 5 bases stayed unmatched. The CDR3 totals 16 residues. The CDR3 DNA follows: TGTGCCAGCAGCACGGGACTAGCGGGTTCCCAAGAGACCCAGTACTTC. It codes for CASSTGLAGSQETQYF.

This rearrangement joins TRBV4-3 to TRBJ1-2; 7 nucleotides align to TRBD1. Looked up from germline, CDR1 is LGHNA and CDR2 is YSLEER. CDR3 length: 15 residues. J lost 0 bases, V lost 4 bases, and 5 bases had no gene match. The CDR3 sequence is CASSRDRAPNYGYTF. The CDR3 bases are TGCGCCAGCAGCCGAGACAGGGCACCTAACTATGGCTACACCTTC.

This sequence joins TRBV21-1 and TRBJ1-4; TRBD1 reflects the table's D call only, with no check against the DNA. TRBV21-1 is labeled a pseudogene. The CDR3 loop spans 12 amino acids. CDR3 residues: CASSARGEKLFF. In DNA form, the CDR3 reads TGTGCCAGCAGCGCTAGGGGGGAAAAACTGTTTTTT.

This chain uses TRBV29-1 with TRBJ1-1; possibly TRBD1 for D (5 bases). Germline values: CDR1 SQVTM, CDR2 ANQGSEA. The CDR3 consists of 17 residues. Between the trimmed V and J ends, which lost 7 bases and 3 bases, there was a span of 27 bases. CDR3 sequence reads: CSAVRGQGDSAYTEAFF. CDR3 bases: TGCAGCGCTGTCCGTGGGCAGGGTGATTCGGCTTACACTGAAGCTTTCTTT.

The sample holds a few counts of this clone. The genes are TRBV4-2 and TRBJ2-2, with D possibly called TRBD1 or TRBD2 (5 bases each). From germline, CDR1 is LGHNA and CDR2 YNFKEQ. The CDR3 length is 15 residues. The germline V and J ends were trimmed by 0 bases and 5 bases, with 10 bases remaining between them. CDR3 coding DNA: TGTGCCAGCAGCCAAGACGAGGGGAGTACCGGGGAGCTGTTTTTT. Translated, it gives CASSQDEGSTGELFF.

The chain combines TRBV18 with TRBJ1-1; D not resolved. The CDR3 spans 11 residues. Germline CDR1 is KGHSH and CDR2 is LQKENI. The V end lost 9 bases, the J end lost 7 bases, and 12 bases lay between the germline ends. As DNA, the CDR3 is TGTGCCAGTTCCCGATGGGTTGAAGCTTTCTTT. It codes for CASSRWVEAFF.

This chain connects TRBV6-4 to TRBJ2-3; TRBD2 matches 11 bases. Germline assignment: CDR1 MRHNA and CDR2 SNTAGT. CDR3 size: 15 residues. With V trimmed by 0 bases and J by 5 bases, 1 base remained unmatched. This chain's CDR3 is CASSDSGTSGDTQYF. The CDR3 nucleotides read TGTGCCAGCAGTGACTCGGGGACTAGCGGAGATACGCAGTATTTT.

This chain joins TRBV7-2 and TRBJ2-5; TRBD2 agrees at 10 bases. Trimming removed 1 base from V and 5 bases from J; junction bases left unmatched: 4. The CDR3 has 15 amino acids. Per the germline V gene, CDR1 is SGHTA and CDR2 is FQGNSA. CDR3 nucleotide sequence: TGTGCCAGCAGCTTAGTCGCTAGCGGGAGTGAGACCCAGTACTTC. Protein: CASSLVASGSETQYF.

The chain combines TRBV19 with TRBJ1-5; D is unclear. The CDR3 length is 12 residues. Germline V gives CDR1 LNHDA, CDR2 SQIVND (reference sequence). With 4 bases removed from V and 7 bases from J, the gap between germline ends came to 8 bases. In nucleotides, the CDR3 is TGTGCCAGTAGTAACGCGAGGCAGCCCCAGCATTTT. Translation: CASSNARQPQHF.

The CDR3 protein is CASSFHNQPQHF. CDR3 in DNA: TGTGCCAGCAGCTTCCACAATCAGCCCCAGCATTTT. The chain carries TRBV7-9 and TRBJ1-5; D is uncertain. Germline-derived CDR1 and CDR2 are SEHNR and FQNEAQ (reference sequence). With 3 bases removed from V and 3 bases from J, the gap between germline ends came to 3 bases. This CDR3 is built from 12 residues.

This clone has a single count. The CDR3 here is CASSFIMTGSPFF. The CDR3 DNA is TGTGCCAGCAGCTTTATCATGACAGGTTCGCCTTTCTTT. The chain joins TRBV7-9 to TRBJ1-1; D might be TRBD1 (6 bases). Trimming pared 3 bases from V and 12 bases from J, leaving 17 bases between. Germline CDR1 is SEHNR and CDR2 is FQNEAQ (reference sequence). This CDR3 comprises 13 residues.